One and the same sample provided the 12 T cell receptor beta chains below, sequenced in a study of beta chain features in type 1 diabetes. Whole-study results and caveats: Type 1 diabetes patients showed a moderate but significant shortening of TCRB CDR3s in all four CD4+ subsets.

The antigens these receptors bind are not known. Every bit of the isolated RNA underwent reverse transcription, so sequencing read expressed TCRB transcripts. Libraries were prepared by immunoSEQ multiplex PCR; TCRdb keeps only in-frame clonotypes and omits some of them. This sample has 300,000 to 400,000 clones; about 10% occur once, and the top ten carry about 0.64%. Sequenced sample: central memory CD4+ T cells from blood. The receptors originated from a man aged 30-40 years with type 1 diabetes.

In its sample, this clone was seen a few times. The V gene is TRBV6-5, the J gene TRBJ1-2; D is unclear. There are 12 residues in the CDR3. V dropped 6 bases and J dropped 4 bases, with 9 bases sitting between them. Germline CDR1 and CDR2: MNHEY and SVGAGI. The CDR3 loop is CASRRTTYGYTF. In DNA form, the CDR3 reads TGTGCCAGCAGGAGGACGACCTATGGCTACACCTTC.

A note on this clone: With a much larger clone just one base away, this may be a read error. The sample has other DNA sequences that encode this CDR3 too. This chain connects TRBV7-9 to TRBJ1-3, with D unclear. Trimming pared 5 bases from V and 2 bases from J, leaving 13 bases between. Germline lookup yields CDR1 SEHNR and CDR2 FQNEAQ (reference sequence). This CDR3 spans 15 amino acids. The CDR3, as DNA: TGTGCCAGCAGCCAAGAAGCCGTTACTGGAAACACCATATATTTT. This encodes CASSQEAVTGNTIYF. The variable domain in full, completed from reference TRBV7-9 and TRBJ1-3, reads DTGVSQNPRHKITKRGQNVTFRCDPISEHNRLYWYRQTLGQGPEFLTYFQNEAQLEKSRLLSDRFSAERPKGSFSTLEIQRTEQGDSAMYLCASSQEAVTGNTIYFGEGSWLTVV.

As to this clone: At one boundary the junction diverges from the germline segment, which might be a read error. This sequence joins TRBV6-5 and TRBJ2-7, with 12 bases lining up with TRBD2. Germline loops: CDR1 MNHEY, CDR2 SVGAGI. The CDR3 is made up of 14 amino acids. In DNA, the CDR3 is TGTGCCATCAGTCGACTAGCGGGAGAAAACGAGCAGTACTTC. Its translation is CAISRLAGENEQYF.

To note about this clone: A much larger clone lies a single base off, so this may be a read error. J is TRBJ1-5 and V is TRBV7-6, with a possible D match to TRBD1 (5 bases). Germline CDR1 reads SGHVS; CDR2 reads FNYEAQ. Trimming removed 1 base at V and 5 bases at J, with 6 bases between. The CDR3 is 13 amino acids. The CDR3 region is CASSLGGDQPQHF. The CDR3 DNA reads TGTGCCAGCAGCTTAGGGGGGGATCAGCCCCAGCATTTT.

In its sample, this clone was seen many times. The chain's CDR3 is CASSVGGGLYEQYF. The CDR3 nucleotides are TGTGCCAGCAGCGTAGGGGGAGGGCTTTACGAGCAGTACTTC. V is TRBV9 and J is TRBJ2-7; 7 nucleotides agree with TRBD2. CDR3 length equals 14 residues. Germline V CDR1 and CDR2: SGDLS, YYNGEE. V lost 0 bases and J lost 4; bases outside the gene matches: 4.

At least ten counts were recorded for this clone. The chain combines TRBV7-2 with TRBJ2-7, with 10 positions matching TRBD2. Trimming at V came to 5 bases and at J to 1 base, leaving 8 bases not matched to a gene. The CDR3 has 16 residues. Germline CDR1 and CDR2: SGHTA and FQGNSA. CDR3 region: CASSPLTSGASYEQYF. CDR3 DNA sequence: TGTGCCAGCAGCCCGCTCACTAGCGGGGCTTCCTACGAGCAGTACTTC.

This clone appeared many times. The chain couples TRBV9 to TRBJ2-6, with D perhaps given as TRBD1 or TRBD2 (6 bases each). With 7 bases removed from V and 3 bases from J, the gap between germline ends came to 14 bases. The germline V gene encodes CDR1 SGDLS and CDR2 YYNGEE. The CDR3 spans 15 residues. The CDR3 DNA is TGTGCCAGCCACGACGGGGGCGTTGGGGCCAACGTCCTGACTTTC. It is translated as CASHDGGVGANVLTF.

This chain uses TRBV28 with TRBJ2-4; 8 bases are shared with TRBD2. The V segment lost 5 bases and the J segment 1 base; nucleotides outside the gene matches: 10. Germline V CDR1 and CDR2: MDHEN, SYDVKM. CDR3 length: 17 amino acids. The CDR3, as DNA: TGTGCCAGCAGTCCCCCGGGGGGGAGCGGGGCCAAAAACATTCAGTACTTC. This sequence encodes CASSPPGGSGAKNIQYF. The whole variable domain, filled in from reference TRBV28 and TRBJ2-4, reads DVKVTQSSRYLVKRTGEKVFLECVQDMDHENMFWYRQDPGLGLRLIYFSYDVKMKEKGDIPEGYSVSREKKERFSLILESASTNQTSMYLCASSPPGGSGAKNIQYFGAGTRLSVL.

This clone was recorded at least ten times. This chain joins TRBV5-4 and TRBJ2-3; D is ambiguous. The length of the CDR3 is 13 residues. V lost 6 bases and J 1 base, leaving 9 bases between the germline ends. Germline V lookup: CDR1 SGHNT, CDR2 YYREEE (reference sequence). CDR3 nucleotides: TGTGCCAGCACCTCTTCCGGCACAGATACGCAGTATTTT. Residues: CASTSSGTDTQYF.

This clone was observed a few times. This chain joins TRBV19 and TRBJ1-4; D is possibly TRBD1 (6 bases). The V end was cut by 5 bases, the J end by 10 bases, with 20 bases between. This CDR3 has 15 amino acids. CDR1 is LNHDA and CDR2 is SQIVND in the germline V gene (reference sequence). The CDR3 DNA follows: TGTGCCAGTAGTCCCCAGGACGGGGGCAGAGGAAAACTGTTTTTT. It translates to CASSPQDGGRGKLFF. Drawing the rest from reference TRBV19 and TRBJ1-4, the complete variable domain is DGGITQSPKYLFRKEGQNVTLSCEQNLNHDAMYWYRQDPGQGLRLIYYSQIVNDFQKGDIAEGYSVSREKKESFPLTVTSAQKNPTAFYLCASSPQDGGRGKLFFGSGTQLSVL.

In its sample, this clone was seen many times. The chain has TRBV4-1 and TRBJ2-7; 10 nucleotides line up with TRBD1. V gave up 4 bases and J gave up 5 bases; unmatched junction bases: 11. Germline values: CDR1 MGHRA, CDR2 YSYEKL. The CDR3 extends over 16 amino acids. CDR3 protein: CASSPLPGQGMHEQYF. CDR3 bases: TGCGCCAGCAGCCCCTTACCGGGACAGGGGATGCACGAGCAGTACTTC.

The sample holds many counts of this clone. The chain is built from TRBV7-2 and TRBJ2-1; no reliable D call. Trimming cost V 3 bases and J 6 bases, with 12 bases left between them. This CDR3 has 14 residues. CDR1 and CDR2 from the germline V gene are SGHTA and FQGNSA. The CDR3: CASSFGRGSNEQFF. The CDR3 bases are TGTGCCAGCAGCTTCGGACGCGGCAGCAATGAGCAGTTCTTC.